This TCR beta chain is from a study of CD8 T cells in Susac syndrome. Study-wide findings and caveats: Detection of Susac-specific public clones gave around 16 in total CD8+ repertoires and roughly 5 in CD8+ TEMRA repertoires.

Concerning this clonotype itself: The antigen is unknown.

The V end was cut by 5 bases, the J end by 4 bases, with 9 bases between. This CDR3 contains 12 residues. Reverse transcription used about 0.5 to 1 ug RNA and random hexamers. A multiplex approach, immunoSEQ multiplex PCR, amplified TCR beta CDR3 across 54 Vbeta and 13 Jbeta. TCRdb ran MiXCR on the immunoSEQ multiplex PCR reads and lists one entry per CDR3 protein. The data contain roughly 110,000 distinct CDR3 sequences, 94% of them seen just once; the ten biggest clones take up about 0.41%. The J gene is TRBJ2-7, the V gene TRBV12-3 or TRBV12-4, with D possibly matching TRBD2 (5 bases). The sequence came from a human donor with Susac syndrome. The source material was CD8+ T cells from PBMCs. CDR3 in amino acids: CASSPGVYEQYF. CDR3 nucleotides: TGTGCCAGCAGTCCCGGGGTTTACGAGCAGTACTTC.